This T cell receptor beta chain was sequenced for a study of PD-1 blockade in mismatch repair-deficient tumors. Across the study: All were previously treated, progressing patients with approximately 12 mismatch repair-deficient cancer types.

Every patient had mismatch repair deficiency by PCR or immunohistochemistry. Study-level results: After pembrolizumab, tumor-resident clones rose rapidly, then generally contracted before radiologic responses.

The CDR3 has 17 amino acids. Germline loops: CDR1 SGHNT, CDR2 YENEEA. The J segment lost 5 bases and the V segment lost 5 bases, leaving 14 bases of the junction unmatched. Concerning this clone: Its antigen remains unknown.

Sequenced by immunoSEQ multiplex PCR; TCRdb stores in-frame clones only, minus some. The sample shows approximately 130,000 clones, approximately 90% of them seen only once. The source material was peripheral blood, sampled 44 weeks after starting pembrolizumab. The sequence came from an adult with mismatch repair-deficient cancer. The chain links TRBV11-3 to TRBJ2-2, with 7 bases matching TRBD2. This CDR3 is CASSQRVRGGKTGELFF. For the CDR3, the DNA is TGTGCCAGCAGCCAGCGCGTTAGGGGAGGGAAGACCGGGGAGCTGTTTTTT. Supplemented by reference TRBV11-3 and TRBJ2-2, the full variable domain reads EAGVVQSPRYKIIEKKQPVAFWCNPISGHNTLYWYLQNLGQGPELLIRYENEEAVDDSQLPKDRFSAERLKGVDSTLKIQPAELGDSAVYLCASSQRVRGGKTGELFFGEGSRLTVL.